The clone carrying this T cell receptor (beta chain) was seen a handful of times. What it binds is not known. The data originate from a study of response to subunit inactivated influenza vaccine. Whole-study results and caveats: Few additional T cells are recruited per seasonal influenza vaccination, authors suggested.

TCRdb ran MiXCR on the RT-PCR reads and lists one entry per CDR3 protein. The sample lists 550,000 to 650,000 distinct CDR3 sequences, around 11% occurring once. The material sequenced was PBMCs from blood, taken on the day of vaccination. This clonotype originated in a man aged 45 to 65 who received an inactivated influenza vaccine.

The CDR3 region is CASSPRQGAVNNEQFF. Here the CDR3 DNA reads TGTGCCAGCAGCCCCAGACAGGGGGCGGTAAACAATGAGCAGTTCTTC. The gene calls are TRBV5-5 and TRBJ2-1, with 10 bases matching TRBD1. This CDR3 has 16 amino acids. CDR1 and CDR2 from the germline V gene are SGHKS and YYEKEE (reference sequence). V lost 4 bases and J lost 5; bases outside the gene matches: 9.